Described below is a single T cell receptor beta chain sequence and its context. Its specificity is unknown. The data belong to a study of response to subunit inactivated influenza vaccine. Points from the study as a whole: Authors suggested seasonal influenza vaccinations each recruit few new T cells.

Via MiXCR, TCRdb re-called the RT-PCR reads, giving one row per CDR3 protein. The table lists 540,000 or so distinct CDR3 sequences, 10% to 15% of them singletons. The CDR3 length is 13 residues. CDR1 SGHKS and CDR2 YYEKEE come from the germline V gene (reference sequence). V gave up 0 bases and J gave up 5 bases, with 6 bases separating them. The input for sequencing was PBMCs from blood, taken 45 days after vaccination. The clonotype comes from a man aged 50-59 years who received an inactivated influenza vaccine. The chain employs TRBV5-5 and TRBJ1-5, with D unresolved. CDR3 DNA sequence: TGTGCCAGCAGCTTGGACCAGGATCAGCCCCAGCATTTT. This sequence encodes CASSLDQDQPQHF.